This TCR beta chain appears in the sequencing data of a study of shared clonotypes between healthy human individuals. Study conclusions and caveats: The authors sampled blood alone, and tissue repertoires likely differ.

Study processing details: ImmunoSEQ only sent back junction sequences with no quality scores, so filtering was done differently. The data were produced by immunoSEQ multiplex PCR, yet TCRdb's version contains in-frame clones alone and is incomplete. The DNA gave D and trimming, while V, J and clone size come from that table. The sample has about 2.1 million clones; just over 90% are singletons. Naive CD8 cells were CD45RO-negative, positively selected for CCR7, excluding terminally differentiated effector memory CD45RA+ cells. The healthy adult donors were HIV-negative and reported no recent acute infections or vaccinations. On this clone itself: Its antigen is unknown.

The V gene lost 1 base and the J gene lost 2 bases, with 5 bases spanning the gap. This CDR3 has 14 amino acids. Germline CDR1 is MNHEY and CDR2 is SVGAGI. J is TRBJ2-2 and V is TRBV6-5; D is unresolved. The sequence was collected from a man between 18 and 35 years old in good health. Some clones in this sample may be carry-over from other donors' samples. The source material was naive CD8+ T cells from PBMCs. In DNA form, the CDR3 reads TGTGCCAGCAGTTACTTCGCAAACACCGGGGAGCTGTTTTTT. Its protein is CASSYFANTGELFF.